This entry lists 31 T cell receptor beta chains sequenced from one sample in a study of shared clonotypes between healthy human individuals (dated by TCRdb to 2020 to 2021). The library relied on the immunoSEQ multiplex PCR assay. Held by TCRdb, this immuneACCESS table contains in-frame sequences only and omits some clones. Under half of the omission traces to an unresolved V gene where checked; the cause of the rest is unknown. This sample holds some 2,100,000 clones; almost 96% were observed only once. The ten most abundant clones make up around 0.13% of the sample. Source material: naive CD4+ T cells sorted from blood. The cell subset or site label for this specimen denotes: CD45RA+ positively selected. These receptors were obtained from a man between 18 and 29 years old in good health.

The table lists this clone with a count of one. The rearrangement links TRBV6-6 to TRBJ1-1, with D possibly TRBD1 on 6 matching bases. Germline-derived CDR1 and CDR2 are MNHNY and SVGAGI (reference sequence). V was shortened by 6 bases and J by 3 bases, with 14 bases between the two germline ends. The CDR3 runs to 14 residues. The CDR3, as DNA: TGTGCCAGCAGGCCGACAGGAAGGGACACTGAAGCTTTCTTT. This gives the protein CASRPTGRDTEAFF.

CDR3 residues: CATSRGRRGPYEQYF. The DNA for the CDR3 is TGTGCCACCAGCAGAGGTAGGAGGGGCCCCTACGAGCAGTACTTC. J is TRBJ2-7 and V is TRBV15; perhaps TRBD2 as D (6 bases). The CDR3 has 15 residues. Germline assignment: CDR1 LNHNV and CDR2 YYDKDF (reference sequence). V shed 1 base and J shed 2 bases, with 12 bases lying between them.

The chain joins TRBV5-1 to TRBJ2-2, with 8 bases fitting TRBD1. The CDR3 has 16 residues. From germline, CDR1 is SGHRS and CDR2 YFSETQ. Germline trimming cut 5 bases from V and 1 base from J; bases unmatched to any gene: 7. The CDR3 DNA sequence: TGCGCCAGCAGACCCGTGACAGGGGTGAACACCGGGGAGCTGTTTTTT. Encoded protein: CASRPVTGVNTGELFF.

In DNA form, the CDR3 reads TGCGCCAGCAGCTTGACGGGGTATAGCAATCAGCCCCAGCATTTT. Residues: CASSLTGYSNQPQHF. The rearrangement joins TRBV5-1 to TRBJ1-5; unclear D gene. The CDR3 has 15 amino acids. Trimming pared 1 base from V and 0 bases from J, leaving 8 bases between. Per the germline V gene, CDR1 is SGHRS and CDR2 is YFSETQ. The entire variable domain, with the rest obtained from reference TRBV5-1 and TRBJ1-5, is as follows: KAGVTQTPRYLIKTRGQQVTLSCSPISGHRSVSWYQQTPGQGLQFLFEYFSETQRNKGNFPGRFSGRQFSNSRSEMNVSTLELGDSALYLCASSLTGYSNQPQHFGDGTRLSIL.

The chain links TRBV15 to TRBJ2-3; 7 nucleotides align to TRBD1. The CDR3 has 15 residues. The trim removed 0 bases at V and 7 bases at J, leaving 7 bases unmatched. Germline CDR1 and CDR2: LNHNV and YYDKDF (reference sequence). The CDR3 nucleotides are TGTGCCACCAGCAGAGAAAAGTCAGGGGGATATACGCAGTATTTT. As protein: CATSREKSGGYTQYF.

This rearrangement joins TRBV5-4 to TRBJ2-5, with D possibly matching TRBD2 (6 bases). The CDR3 is 14 amino acids. Germline loops: CDR1 SGHNT, CDR2 YYREEE (reference sequence). The V end was cut by 4 bases, the J end by 3 bases, with 13 bases between. Here the CDR3 DNA reads TGTGCCAGCAGCGCCGGGACTGACAAAGAGACCCAGTACTTC. This encodes CASSAGTDKETQYF.

The rearrangement joins TRBV30 to TRBJ2-1; 8 nucleotides agree with TRBD2. This CDR3 is 13 amino acids long. Losses at the gene ends were 0 bases for V and 16 bases for J; bases not matched to a gene: 11. CDR1 is GTSNPN and CDR2 is SVGIG in the germline V gene (reference sequence). In DNA form, the CDR3 reads TGTGCCTGGAGTGTACCCACTAGCGGTCTTAATTTCTTC. This encodes CAWSVPTSGLNFF.

With respect to this clone: Other DNA sequences from this sample encode an identical CDR3 as well. The chain carries TRBV5-1 and TRBJ2-2; 7 bases line up with TRBD1. The V segment lost 3 bases and the J segment 1 base; nucleotides outside the gene matches: 3. Germline-derived CDR1 and CDR2 are SGHRS and YFSETQ. This CDR3 spans 15 amino acids. CDR3 protein: CASSSRTGNTGELFF. DNA for the CDR3: TGCGCCAGCAGCTCAAGGACAGGGAACACCGGGGAGCTGTTTTTT.

The rearrangement links TRBV5-4 to TRBJ2-5; 8 bases map to TRBD1. Per the germline V gene, CDR1 is SGHNT and CDR2 is YYREEE (reference sequence). V shed 6 bases, J shed 4 bases, and the junction held 11 bases outside the gene matches. This CDR3 comprises 15 residues. CDR3 nucleotide sequence: TGTGCCAGCATCAGTTTCGGACAGGGACGAGAGACCCAGTACTTC. It yields the protein CASISFGQGRETQYF. The variable domain in full, completed from reference TRBV5-4 and TRBJ2-5, reads ETGVTQSPTHLIKTRGQQVTLRCSSQSGHNTVSWYQQALGQGPQFIFQYYREEENGRGNFPPRFSGLQFPNYSSELNVNALELDDSALYLCASISFGQGRETQYFGPGTRLLVL.

V usage is TRBV10-3 and J usage is TRBJ2-1; D remains unclear. Germline CDR1 ENHRY, CDR2 SYGVKD. V was clipped by 8 bases and J by 13 bases, with 6 bases between them. The CDR3 runs to 8 residues. For the CDR3, the DNA is TGTGCCATCTTCCATCAGTTCTTC. Translated, it gives CAIFHQFF.

This chain links TRBV30 with TRBJ2-3; tentatively, D is TRBD1 (6 bases). The CDR3 is 16 amino acids. Germline CDR1 is GTSNPN and CDR2 is SVGIG (reference sequence). V was cut by 0 bases and J by 2 bases, with 15 bases left in between. This chain's CDR3 is CAWSVRYRVITDTQYF. CDR3 DNA: TGTGCCTGGAGTGTACGATACAGGGTCATCACAGATACGCAGTATTTT.

V gene TRBV7-9 combines with J gene TRBJ2-5; TRBD1 matches 9 bases. In germline, CDR1 is SEHNR, CDR2 FQNEAQ (reference sequence). This CDR3 comprises 14 residues. The J segment lost 5 bases and the V segment lost 5 bases, leaving 6 bases of the junction unmatched. The CDR3 is CASSATGGRETQYF. CDR3 in DNA: TGTGCCAGCAGCGCTACAGGGGGCAGGGAGACCCAGTACTTC.

This clone is a singleton in its sample. The CDR3 spells CASSLYRASNQPQHF. The DNA for the CDR3 is TGTGCCAGCAGCTTATACAGGGCTAGCAATCAGCCCCAGCATTTT. The chain joins TRBV5-8 to TRBJ1-5; TRBD1 is a possible D gene (6 bases). With 2 bases removed from V and 0 bases from J, the gap between germline ends came to 9 bases. CDR3 length: 15 amino acids. Germline V gene data show CDR1 as SGHTS and CDR2 as YDEGEE.

Note on this clone: Other DNA sequences in the sample encode the same CDR3. The chain links TRBV7-3 to TRBJ1-1; D perhaps matches TRBD1 (5 bases). This CDR3 is 13 amino acids long. Per germline, CDR1 SGHTA and CDR2 FQGTGA. V lost 5 bases and J lost 2, with 9 bases in between. For the CDR3, the DNA is TGTGCCAGCAGCGCGACAGTCAACACTGAAGCTTTCTTT. This translates into CASSATVNTEAFF.

The chain links TRBV20-1 to TRBJ2-2; D call uncertain. V lost 6 bases to trimming and J lost 4 bases, with 6 bases between them. The germline V gene has CDR1 DFQATT and CDR2 SNEGSKA (reference sequence). There are 11 residues in the CDR3. The CDR3 is CSAGSTGELFF. CDR3 DNA: TGCAGTGCCGGGTCCACCGGGGAGCTGTTTTTT.

CDR3 sequence (DNA): TGTGCCAGCAGCACCAGCGGGAGAGTCCCAGATACGCAGTATTTT. Residues: CASSTSGRVPDTQYF. V gene TRBV7-2 combines with J gene TRBJ2-3; TRBD2 aligns across 8 bases. CDR3 length: 15 residues. The trim removed 5 bases at V and 4 bases at J, leaving 8 bases unmatched. Looked up from germline, CDR1 is SGHTA and CDR2 is FQGNSA.

The chain uses TRBV5-1 and TRBJ2-3; D is possibly TRBD2 (6 bases). Germline CDR1 is SGHRS and CDR2 is YFSETQ. This CDR3 has 16 residues. V lost 3 bases to trimming and J lost 0 bases, with 14 bases between them. CDR3 in amino acids: CASSSGLSGSTDTQYF. As DNA, the CDR3 is TGCGCCAGCAGCTCAGGACTAAGCGGGAGCACAGATACGCAGTATTTT.

This clone was recorded once. The rearrangement links TRBV19 to TRBJ2-1, with TRBD2 matching over 7 bases. The CDR3 extends over 19 amino acids. Germline CDR1 reads LNHDA; CDR2 reads SQIVND (reference sequence). Unmatched junction bases numbered 15, after V lost 4 bases and J lost 0 bases. The CDR3 spells CASSKGPPSGRSSYNEQFF. The CDR3 DNA sequence: TGTGCCAGTAGTAAGGGACCCCCCTCCGGGAGGAGCTCCTACAATGAGCAGTTCTTC.

The chain is built from TRBV18 and TRBJ1-1; TRBD1 might be the D (6 bases). Germline lookup yields CDR1 KGHSH and CDR2 LQKENI. The ends were cut back, 6 bases at V and 5 bases at J, with 13 bases in the middle. The CDR3 contains 13 residues. CDR3 region: CASSPAGVTEAFF. CDR3 bases: TGTGCCAGCTCGCCAGCAGGGGTTACTGAAGCTTTCTTT. The whole variable domain, remainder taken from reference TRBV18 and TRBJ1-1, is NAGVMQNPRHLVRRRGQEARLRCSPMKGHSHVYWYRQLPEEGLKFMVYLQKENIIDESGMPKERFSAEFPKEGPSILRIQQVVRGDSAAYFCASSPAGVTEAFFGQGTRLTVV.

The chain has TRBV5-1 and TRBJ2-7, with D possibly called TRBD1 or TRBD2 (5 bases each). V gave up 5 bases and J gave up 0 bases, with 15 bases separating them. Germline V CDR1 and CDR2: SGHRS, YFSETQ. The CDR3 extends over 15 amino acids. This CDR3 is CASRRGAESSYEQYF. CDR3 DNA: TGCGCCAGCAGAAGGGGAGCAGAGAGCTCCTACGAGCAGTACTTC.

The chain joins TRBV2 to TRBJ1-1; no clear D gene. V was cut by 2 bases and J by 3 bases, with 13 bases left in between. The CDR3 has 15 residues. Germline V gene lookup returns CDR1 SNHLY and CDR2 FYNNEI. For the CDR3, the DNA is TGTGCCAGCAGTGAATTAGGACGGTGGGACACTGAAGCTTTCTTT. It codes for CASSELGRWDTEAFF.

V usage is TRBV9 and J usage is TRBJ2-1; no firm D call. CDR3 size: 13 residues. The V end lost 0 bases, the J end lost 6 bases, and 7 bases lay between the germline ends. The germline V gene encodes CDR1 SGDLS and CDR2 YYNGEE. The CDR3 loop reads CASSVGAPNEQFF. The CDR3 nucleotides read TGTGCCAGCAGCGTAGGGGCCCCCAATGAGCAGTTCTTC.

This clone was observed a single time. The chain combines TRBV30 with TRBJ2-1; D is uncertain. CDR1 GTSNPN and CDR2 SVGIG come from the germline V gene (reference sequence). V lost 3 bases and J lost 8, with 14 bases in between. The CDR3 runs 13 residues. CDR3 amino acids: CAWRRKAPYEQFF. CDR3 in DNA: TGTGCCTGGAGACGAAAGGCACCTTATGAGCAGTTCTTC.

This chain connects TRBV29-1 to TRBJ2-1; D unclear. The CDR3 totals 11 residues. Germline lookup yields CDR1 SQVTM and CDR2 ANQGSEA. V was pared by 8 bases and J by 6 bases, with 11 bases between. CDR3 sequence reads: CSFHSGNEQFF. The CDR3 DNA sequence: TGCAGCTTTCATAGTGGCAATGAGCAGTTCTTC.

The chain recombines TRBV10-2 with TRBJ2-2; the match to TRBD1 covers 9 bases. Germline V gene sequence: CDR1 WSHSY, CDR2 SAAADI. V was clipped by 4 bases and J by 2 bases; unmatched bases: 5. This CDR3 comprises 16 residues. The CDR3 DNA sequence: TGCGCCAGCAGTGGCCGGGACAGGGCCAACACCGGGGAGCTGTTTTTT. It translates to CASSGRDRANTGELFF.

About this clone itself: The same CDR3 also results from other DNA sequences found in this sample. The chain has TRBV5-1 and TRBJ1-2; D gene ambiguous. The ends were cut back, 0 bases at V and 3 bases at J, with 6 bases in the middle. Germline V gene sequence: CDR1 SGHRS, CDR2 YFSETQ. CDR3 length equals 13 residues. CDR3 coding DNA: TGCGCCAGCAGCTTGGACGGGGACTATGGCTACACCTTC. Translating it yields CASSLDGDYGYTF.

V usage is TRBV7-9 and J usage is TRBJ2-3; 9 nucleotides agree with TRBD1. The trim removed 3 bases at V and 3 bases at J, leaving 7 bases unmatched. The CDR3 is 16 amino acids. Germline V CDR1 and CDR2: SEHNR, FQNEAQ (reference sequence). CDR3 protein: CASSLTGGRGTDTQYF. The CDR3 DNA is TGTGCCAGCAGCTTGACAGGGGGTCGTGGAACAGATACGCAGTATTTT.

The genes are TRBV7-2 and TRBJ2-3, with TRBD2 identical over 11 bases. V lost 6 bases to trimming and J lost 3 bases; unmatched junction nucleotides: 8. The CDR3 sequence is 16 residues long. Germline V lookup: CDR1 SGHTA, CDR2 FQGNSA. The DNA for the CDR3 is TGTGCCAGCAGGCTAACTAGCGGGAGTATGACAGATACGCAGTATTTT. Residues: CASRLTSGSMTDTQYF.

The chain is built from TRBV7-9 and TRBJ2-2; 8 positions match TRBD1. The CDR3 sequence is 18 residues long. V was pared by 3 bases and J by 1 base, with 10 bases of the junction left unmatched. CDR1 is SEHNR, CDR2 FQNEAQ, per germline (reference sequence). The CDR3 sequence is CASSLATGAKENTGELFF. The CDR3, as DNA: TGTGCCAGCAGCTTGGCGACAGGGGCGAAAGAGAACACCGGGGAGCTGTTTTTT.

The J gene is TRBJ2-1, the V gene TRBV29-1, with TRBD1 matching 8 bases. This CDR3 has 14 amino acids. Trimming cost V 7 bases and J 3 bases; bases outside gene matches: 8. Germline CDR1 and CDR2: SQVTM and ANQGSEA. The CDR3 region has the DNA TGCAGCGCCTCCGCCGACAGGGGCTACAATGAGCAGTTCTTC. It encodes CSASADRGYNEQFF.

This chain joins TRBV11-2 and TRBJ2-7; D gene uncertain. The CDR3 runs 15 residues. Trimming removed 2 bases at V and 0 bases at J, with 11 bases between. Germline V gives CDR1 SGHAT, CDR2 FQNNGV. The CDR3 spells CASSLYRLSSYEQYF. Here the CDR3 DNA reads TGTGCCAGCAGCTTATACCGTTTGAGCTCCTACGAGCAGTACTTC.